The 26 T cell receptor beta chains presented below share a single source sample, sequenced in a study of shared clonotypes between healthy human individuals. TCRdb keeps only in-frame clones here, not all; method: immunoSEQ multiplex PCR. The sample has over 300,000 clones; around 87% are singletons. Sequencing was carried out using memory CD8+ T cells sorted from blood. The subset denotes: CD45RO+ cells pooled with CCR7-negative TemRA cells. Receptor source: a man between 18 and 29 years old in good health.

Notes on this clone: The sample holds other DNA sequences that translate to the same CDR3. The chain links TRBV11-2 to TRBJ2-7, with D perhaps TRBD1 or TRBD2 (5 bases each). The CDR3 covers 13 residues. The germline V and J ends were trimmed by 5 bases and 2 bases, with 10 bases remaining between them. CDR1 SGHAT and CDR2 FQNNGV come from the germline V gene. The CDR3 DNA follows: TGTGCCAGCAGCCCCGGGACCGCCTACGAGCAGTACTTC. This codes for CASSPGTAYEQYF.

This clone was picked up one time. The chain links TRBV28 to TRBJ1-1; TRBD1 is a possible D gene (5 bases). The CDR3 is 13 amino acids. CDR1 is MDHEN and CDR2 is SYDVKM in the germline V gene. Trimming pared 5 bases from V and 7 bases from J, leaving 14 bases between. CDR3 nucleotides: TGTGCCAGCAGTCTTGACAGCCCGTATGAAGCTTTCTTT. This sequence encodes CASSLDSPYEAFF.

V gene TRBV23-1 combines with J gene TRBJ1-1, with D tentatively TRBD1 (5 bases). TRBV23-1 is reported as an ORF; its role is uncertain. This CDR3 is built from 17 residues. Trimming removed 3 bases at V and 1 base at J, with 18 bases between. CDR3 sequence: CASSHPKQETSNTEAFF. The CDR3 bases are TGCGCCAGCAGTCACCCCAAACAGGAGACGTCGAACACTGAAGCTTTCTTT.

V and J are TRBV6-6 and TRBJ1-2; D unclear. Germline V gives CDR1 MNHNY, CDR2 SVGAGI (reference sequence). V was pared by 4 bases and J by 7 bases, with 13 bases between. The CDR3 spans 13 residues. CDR3 DNA sequence: TGTGCCAGCAGTTCGGAGATAAATCTTGGCTACACCTTC. Protein product: CASSSEINLGYTF.

The chain carries TRBV18 and TRBJ1-2, with D perhaps TRBD1 (5 bases). V was clipped by 2 bases and J by 4 bases, with 5 bases between them. The CDR3 has 12 amino acids. Germline values: CDR1 KGHSH, CDR2 LQKENI. CDR3 loop: CASSPDSYGYTF. The CDR3 nucleotides read TGTGCCAGCTCACCAGACAGCTATGGCTACACCTTC.

The chain has TRBV29-1 and TRBJ2-3, with a possible D match to TRBD2 (5 bases). Per the germline V gene, CDR1 is SQVTM and CDR2 is ANQGSEA. CDR3 length equals 13 residues. The V gene lost 1 base and the J gene lost 6 bases, with 11 bases spanning the gap. The CDR3 loop reads CSVEVLARDTQYF. The CDR3 coding sequence is TGCAGCGTTGAAGTTCTAGCCAGGGATACGCAGTATTTT.

This sequence joins TRBV2 and TRBJ2-7; maybe TRBD2 (5 bases). V was trimmed by 2 bases and J by 3 bases, leaving 17 bases between them. This CDR3 spans 16 amino acids. Germline V gene data show CDR1 as SNHLY and CDR2 as FYNNEI. CDR3 sequence (DNA): TGTGCCAGCAGTGAAAATGGACTTGGACGGAGCTACGAGCAGTACTTC. The encoded protein is CASSENGLGRSYEQYF.

The DNA of the CDR3 is TGCAGCGTCGCGGGGGACCATGGCTACACCTTC. Residues: CSVAGDHGYTF. The chain is built from TRBV29-1 and TRBJ1-2; tentative D call: TRBD1 (5 bases). V lost 6 bases, J lost 6 bases, and 11 bases lay in between. The V gene's germline CDR1 is SQVTM and CDR2 ANQGSEA. CDR3 length: 11 residues.

This chain uses TRBV19 with TRBJ2-1; 9 positions agree with TRBD2. Germline CDR1 reads LNHDA; CDR2 reads SQIVND (reference sequence). J was trimmed by 1 base and V by 5 bases; bases with no gene match: 6. The CDR3 spans 16 residues. DNA for the CDR3: TGTGCCAGTAGTCTATTAGCGGGGGCTTCCTACAATGAGCAGTTCTTC. It yields the protein CASSLLAGASYNEQFF.

V and J are TRBV11-2 and TRBJ2-7; possible D gene TRBD1, 6 bases. Trimming took 4 bases from V and 3 from J, leaving 10 bases between them. The CDR3 covers 13 residues. Germline V lookup: CDR1 SGHAT, CDR2 FQNNGV. The CDR3 bases are TGTGCCAGCAGCTCGACAGGAATCTACGAGCAGTACTTC. As protein: CASSSTGIYEQYF. Complete variable domain (other parts from reference TRBV11-2 and TRBJ2-7): EAGVAQSPRYKIIEKRQSVAFWCNPISGHATLYWYQQILGQGPKLLIQFQNNGVVDDSQLPKDRFSAERLKGVDSTLKIQPAKLEDSAVYLCASSSTGIYEQYFGPGTRLTVT.

The chain couples TRBV5-1 to TRBJ2-5; TRBD1 is a possible D gene (5 bases). Germline CDR1 reads SGHRS; CDR2 reads YFSETQ. Trimming pared 2 bases from V and 5 bases from J, leaving 10 bases between. The CDR3 sequence is 13 residues long. The CDR3 region has the DNA TGCGCCAGCAGCTTTAGGACAAGGGAGACCCAGTACTTC. Its translation is CASSFRTRETQYF.

The chain recombines TRBV11-3 with TRBJ2-2; 7 bases match TRBD1. J lost 1 base, V lost 3 bases, and 11 bases had no gene match. CDR1 is SGHNT, CDR2 YENEEA, per germline. The CDR3 runs 18 residues. The CDR3 loop reads CASSLNRMGQLNTGELFF. The CDR3 bases are TGTGCCAGCAGCTTGAATAGGATGGGACAGTTGAACACCGGGGAGCTGTTTTTT.

This clone was observed at least ten times. V gene TRBV6-4 combines with J gene TRBJ1-1, with unresolved D. Germline V lookup: CDR1 MRHNA, CDR2 SNTAGT. The CDR3 is made up of 13 amino acids. Trimming took off 5 bases at V and 1 base at J, with 8 bases between the two ends. CDR3: CASSPRANTEAFF. In DNA form, the CDR3 reads TGTGCCAGCAGTCCACGCGCGAACACTGAAGCTTTCTTT.

This chain connects TRBV4-3 to TRBJ2-1; D is ambiguous. Germline-derived CDR1 and CDR2 are LGHNA and YSLEER. With 0 bases removed from V and 6 bases from J, the gap between germline ends came to 12 bases. This CDR3 has 15 amino acids. CDR3 residues: CASSQDFSGPNEQFF. The CDR3 DNA reads as TGCGCCAGCAGCCAAGACTTTAGTGGACCCAATGAGCAGTTCTTC.

The chain links TRBV11-2 to TRBJ2-4, with D maybe TRBD1 (7 bases). Per the germline V gene, CDR1 is SGHAT and CDR2 is FQNNGV. The germline V and J ends were trimmed by 0 bases and 15 bases, with 15 bases remaining between them. This CDR3 has 13 amino acids. For the CDR3, the DNA is TGTGCCAGCAGCTTAGATTGGAGGGGGCGTCGGTACTTC. The encoded protein is CASSLDWRGRRYF. The full variable domain, with the rest looked up from reference TRBV11-2 and TRBJ2-4, is EAGVAQSPRYKIIEKRQSVAFWCNPISGHATLYWYQQILGQGPKLLIQFQNNGVVDDSQLPKDRFSAERLKGVDSTLKIQPAKLEDSAVYLCASSLDWRGRRYFGAGTRLSVL.

The chain uses TRBV4-1 and TRBJ2-1; D may be TRBD1 (5 bases). This CDR3 is 15 amino acids long. Germline lookup yields CDR1 MGHRA and CDR2 YSYEKL. V gave up 3 bases and J gave up 9 bases, with 18 bases separating them. The CDR3 nucleotides are TGCGCCAGCAGCCACCTCAACCTGCCTGGGGCTGAGCAGTTCTTC. Translating gives CASSHLNLPGAEQFF.

This chain joins TRBV7-8 and TRBJ2-7; D is ambiguous. Trimming stripped 1 base from V and 1 base from J, with 5 bases between. The CDR3 has 13 amino acids. Germline lookup yields CDR1 SGHVS and CDR2 FQNEAQ. The CDR3 loop is CASSLGVSYEQYF. The CDR3 nucleotides read TGTGCCAGCAGCTTAGGGGTGTCCTACGAGCAGTACTTC.

The chain combines TRBV7-3 with TRBJ2-3, with D tentatively TRBD1 (5 bases). In germline, CDR1 is SGHTA, CDR2 FQGTGA. With 1 base removed from V and 1 base from J, the gap between germline ends came to 9 bases. The CDR3 covers 15 residues. In nucleotides, the CDR3 is TGTGCCAGCAGCTTAATGGGGCCGGGCACAGATACGCAGTATTTT. This translates into CASSLMGPGTDTQYF. Complete variable domain (other parts from reference TRBV7-3 and TRBJ2-3): GAGVSQTPSNKVTEKGKYVELRCDPISGHTALYWYRQSLGQGPEFLIYFQGTGAADDSGLPNDRFFAVRPEGSVSTLKIQRTERGDSAVYLCASSLMGPGTDTQYFGPGTRLTVL.

With regard to this clone: Other DNA sequences in the sample encode the same CDR3. The rearrangement links TRBV9 to TRBJ2-3, with 7 bases matching TRBD1. The germline V gene encodes CDR1 SGDLS and CDR2 YYNGEE. The CDR3 is made up of 15 amino acids. V lost 4 bases, J lost 0 bases, and 5 bases stayed unmatched. The CDR3 here is CASSHGTVSTDTQYF. CDR3 sequence (DNA): TGTGCCAGCAGCCACGGGACAGTTAGCACAGATACGCAGTATTTT.

The chain joins TRBV9 to TRBJ2-3, with D hard to call. The germline V gene has CDR1 SGDLS and CDR2 YYNGEE. V was cut by 0 bases and J by 2 bases, with 16 bases left in between. The CDR3 length is 17 residues. The DNA of the CDR3 is TGTGCCAGCAGCGTAGCGTGGGAACTCAGAACCACAGATACGCAGTATTTT. Translation: CASSVAWELRTTDTQYF.

J is TRBJ2-5 and V is TRBV6-5; a weak D match, TRBD2 (6 bases). This CDR3 has 14 amino acids. Between the trimmed V and J ends, which lost 7 bases and 3 bases, there was a span of 15 bases. CDR1 and CDR2 from the germline V gene are MNHEY and SVGAGI. The CDR3 protein is CASTTLWGEETQYF. CDR3 coding DNA: TGTGCCAGCACAACCTTATGGGGGGAAGAGACCCAGTACTTC.

This rearrangement joins TRBV18 to TRBJ2-7, with unresolved D. Germline values: CDR1 KGHSH, CDR2 LQKENI. V was pared by 2 bases and J by 5 bases, with 19 bases between. This CDR3 has 16 amino acids. CDR3 DNA: TGTGCCAGCTCACCAACCAGGACGCTCGGTAGAGACGAGCAGTACTTC. As protein: CASSPTRTLGRDEQYF. The full variable domain, completed using reference TRBV18 and TRBJ2-7, is NAGVMQNPRHLVRRRGQEARLRCSPMKGHSHVYWYRQLPEEGLKFMVYLQKENIIDESGMPKERFSAEFPKEGPSILRIQQVVRGDSAAYFCASSPTRTLGRDEQYFGPGTRLTVT.

The V call is TRBV13, the J call TRBJ2-1; 8 positions agree with TRBD2. The V and J ends lost 4 bases and 8 bases, in that order; junction bases with no gene match: 10. The CDR3 is 15 amino acids. The germline gives CDR1 PRHDT, CDR2 FYEKMQ (reference sequence). CDR3 region: CASSSRGLVLDEQFF. CDR3 DNA sequence: TGTGCCAGCAGCTCACGGGGACTAGTGTTGGATGAGCAGTTCTTC.

Written as DNA, the CDR3 is TGTGCCAGCAGCCCTGGCCCTGAACTGTTCTTC. This encodes CASSPGPELFF. V and J are TRBV7-9 and TRBJ2-1; D is unresolved. V lost 5 bases and J 15 bases, leaving 14 bases between the germline ends. Germline V gives CDR1 SEHNR, CDR2 FQNEAQ (reference sequence). This CDR3 has 11 amino acids.

The genes are TRBV5-6 and TRBJ2-7; TRBD2 matches 9 bases. The CDR3 spans 14 residues. Germline values: CDR1 SGHDT, CDR2 YYEEEE. V dropped 1 base and J dropped 6; count of bases not matched to a gene: 5. CDR3 sequence reads: CASSLLAGDPEQYF. As DNA, the CDR3 is TGTGCCAGCAGCTTGTTAGCGGGAGACCCCGAGCAGTACTTC.

This chain uses TRBV23-1 with TRBJ1-5, with 12 bases that match TRBD1. TRBV23-1 is annotated as an ORF whose role is uncertain. The CDR3 is 22 amino acids. V shed 4 bases, J shed 1 base, and the junction held 20 bases outside the gene matches. This CDR3 is CASSLGTGGSHGELSSNQPQHF. The CDR3, as DNA: TGCGCCAGCAGTCTCGGGACAGGGGGCAGCCATGGAGAATTATCCAGCAATCAGCCCCAGCATTTT.